Below, 5 T cell receptor beta chains from the same sample are listed, as sequenced in a study of blood T cell repertoires in COVID-19. Measured with immunoSEQ multiplex PCR; TCRdb has only the in-frame clones, and not every one. The top ten hold under 3% of the sample, which has tens of thousands of clones, about 85% seen once. What was sequenced was peripheral blood. The receptors were sampled from a man between 45 and 60 years old with acute or convalescent COVID-19.

The chain has TRBV28 and TRBJ2-7; D is uncertain. Looked up from germline, CDR1 is MDHEN and CDR2 is SYDVKM. Trimming stripped 6 bases from V and 0 bases from J, with 15 bases between. The CDR3 runs to 15 residues. The CDR3 DNA is TGTGCCAGCAGCCCTATAGAGGTTATCTCCTACGAGCAGTACTTC. Translation gives CASSPIEVISYEQYF.

This sequence joins TRBV5-4 and TRBJ2-7, with 12 nucleotides matching TRBD1. The CDR3 runs to 16 residues. The germline gives CDR1 SGHNT, CDR2 YYREEE (reference sequence). The trim removed 4 bases at V and 2 bases at J, leaving 7 bases unmatched. CDR3 residues: CASSIPGQGAAYEQYF. The CDR3, as DNA: TGTGCCAGCAGCATACCGGGACAGGGGGCCGCCTACGAGCAGTACTTC.

The chain joins TRBV7-9 to TRBJ2-2; D not certain. This CDR3 is built from 15 residues. The germline V and J ends were trimmed by 2 bases and 4 bases, with 11 bases remaining between them. Germline CDR1 is SEHNR and CDR2 is FQNEAQ (reference sequence). Written as DNA, the CDR3 is TGTGCCAGCAGCTTATCTAGTTTAGGCACCGGGGAGCTGTTTTTT. Residues: CASSLSSLGTGELFF.

The rearrangement links TRBV5-1 to TRBJ1-1, with D possibly being TRBD1 (6 bases). CDR3 length: 13 amino acids. Trimming took 5 bases from V and 6 from J, leaving 14 bases between them. Germline V lookup: CDR1 SGHRS, CDR2 YFSETQ. The CDR3 DNA reads TGCGCCAGCAGAGAAATACAGGGCTCTGAAGCTTTCTTT. Translation gives CASREIQGSEAFF.

The rearrangement joins TRBV19 to TRBJ1-1, with a possible D match to TRBD1 (5 bases). CDR1 is LNHDA, CDR2 SQIVND, per germline (reference sequence). Trimming stripped 6 bases from V and 1 base from J, with 9 bases between. The CDR3 is made up of 13 amino acids. The CDR3 DNA is TGTGCCAGTAGCCTAACAGGGAACACTGAAGCTTTCTTT. This gives the protein CASSLTGNTEAFF. The full variable domain, rest sourced from reference TRBV19 and TRBJ1-1, is DGGITQSPKYLFRKEGQNVTLSCEQNLNHDAMYWYRQDPGQGLRLIYYSQIVNDFQKGDIAEGYSVSREKKESFPLTVTSAQKNPTAFYLCASSLTGNTEAFFGQGTRLTVV.